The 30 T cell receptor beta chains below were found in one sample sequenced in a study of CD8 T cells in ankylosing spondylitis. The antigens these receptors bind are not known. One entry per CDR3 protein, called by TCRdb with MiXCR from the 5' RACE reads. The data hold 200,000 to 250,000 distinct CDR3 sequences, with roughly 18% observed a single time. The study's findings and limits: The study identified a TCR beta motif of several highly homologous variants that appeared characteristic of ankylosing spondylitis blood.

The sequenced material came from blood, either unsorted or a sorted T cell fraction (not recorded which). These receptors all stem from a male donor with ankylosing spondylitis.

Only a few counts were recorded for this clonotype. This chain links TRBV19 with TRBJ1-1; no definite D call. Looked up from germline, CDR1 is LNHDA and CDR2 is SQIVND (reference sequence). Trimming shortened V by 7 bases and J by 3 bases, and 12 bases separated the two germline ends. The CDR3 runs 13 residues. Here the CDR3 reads CASTLGGYTEAFF. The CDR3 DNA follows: TGTGCCAGTACCCTGGGCGGGTACACTGAAGCTTTCTTT.

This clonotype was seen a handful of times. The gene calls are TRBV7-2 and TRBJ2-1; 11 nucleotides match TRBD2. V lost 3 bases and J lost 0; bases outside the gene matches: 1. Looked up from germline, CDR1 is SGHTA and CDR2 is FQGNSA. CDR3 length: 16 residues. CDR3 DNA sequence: TGTGCCAGCAGCTTCACTAGCGGGGGCTCCTACAATGAGCAGTTCTTC. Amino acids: CASSFTSGGSYNEQFF.

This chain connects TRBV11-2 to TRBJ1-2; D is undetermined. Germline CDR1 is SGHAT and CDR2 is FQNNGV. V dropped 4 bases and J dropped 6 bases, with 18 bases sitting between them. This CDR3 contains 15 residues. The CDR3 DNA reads TGTGCCAGCAGCTCGTACTCCCTCGGGAAGGATGGCTACACCTTC. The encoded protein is CASSSYSLGKDGYTF.

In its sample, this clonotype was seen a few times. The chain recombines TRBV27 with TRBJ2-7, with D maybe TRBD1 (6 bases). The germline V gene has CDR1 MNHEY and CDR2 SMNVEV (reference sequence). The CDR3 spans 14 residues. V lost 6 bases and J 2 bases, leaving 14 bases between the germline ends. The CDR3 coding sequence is TGTGCCAGCAGCCCTGGACAGTCCACCTACGAGCAGTACTTC. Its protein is CASSPGQSTYEQYF.

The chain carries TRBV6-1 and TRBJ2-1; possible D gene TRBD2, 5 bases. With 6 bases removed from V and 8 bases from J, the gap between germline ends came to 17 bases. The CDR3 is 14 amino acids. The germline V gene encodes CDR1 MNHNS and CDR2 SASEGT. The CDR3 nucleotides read TGTGCCAGCAGCCTAGCCGGGATACGGTATGAGCAGTTCTTC. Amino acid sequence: CASSLAGIRYEQFF.

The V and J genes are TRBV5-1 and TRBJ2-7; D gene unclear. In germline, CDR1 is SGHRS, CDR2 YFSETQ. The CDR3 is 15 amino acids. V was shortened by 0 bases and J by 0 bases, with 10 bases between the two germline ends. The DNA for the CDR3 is TGCGCCAGCAGCTTGGACAGCGCCCTCTCCTACGAGCAGTACTTC. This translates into CASSLDSALSYEQYF.

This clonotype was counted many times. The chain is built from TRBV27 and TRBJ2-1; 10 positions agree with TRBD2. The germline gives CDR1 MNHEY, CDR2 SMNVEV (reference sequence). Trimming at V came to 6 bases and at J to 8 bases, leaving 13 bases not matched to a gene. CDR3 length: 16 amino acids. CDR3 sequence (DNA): TGTGCCAGCAGCCTAGCCGGACTAGCGGACAAACATGAGCAGTTCTTC. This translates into CASSLAGLADKHEQFF.

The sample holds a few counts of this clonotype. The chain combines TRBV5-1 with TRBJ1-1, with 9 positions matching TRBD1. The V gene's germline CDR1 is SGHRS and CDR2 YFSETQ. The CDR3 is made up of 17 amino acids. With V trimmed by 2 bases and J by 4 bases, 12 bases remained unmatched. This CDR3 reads CASSFSRQGDIGTEAFF. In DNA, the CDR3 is TGCGCCAGCAGCTTCAGTCGACAGGGGGATATCGGCACTGAAGCTTTCTTT.

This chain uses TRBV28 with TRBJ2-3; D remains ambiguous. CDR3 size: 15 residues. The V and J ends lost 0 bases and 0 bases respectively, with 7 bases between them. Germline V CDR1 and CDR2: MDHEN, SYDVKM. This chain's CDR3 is CASSLWSTSTDTQYF. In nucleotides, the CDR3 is TGTGCCAGCAGTTTATGGTCGACTAGCACAGATACGCAGTATTTT.

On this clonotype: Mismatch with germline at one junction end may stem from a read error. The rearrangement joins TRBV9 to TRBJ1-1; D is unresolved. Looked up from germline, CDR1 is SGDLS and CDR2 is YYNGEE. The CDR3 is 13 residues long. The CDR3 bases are TGTCCCAGCAGCGTAGCTCGGGTTGGAGAAGCTTTCTTT. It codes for CPSSVARVGEAFF.

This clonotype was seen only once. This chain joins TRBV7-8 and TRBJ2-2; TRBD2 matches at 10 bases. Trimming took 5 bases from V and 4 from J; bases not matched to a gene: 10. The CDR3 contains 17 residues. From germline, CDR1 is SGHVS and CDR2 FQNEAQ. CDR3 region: CASSGLLAGAFTGELFF. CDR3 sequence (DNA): TGTGCCAGCAGCGGCCTCCTAGCGGGGGCCTTCACCGGGGAGCTGTTTTTT.

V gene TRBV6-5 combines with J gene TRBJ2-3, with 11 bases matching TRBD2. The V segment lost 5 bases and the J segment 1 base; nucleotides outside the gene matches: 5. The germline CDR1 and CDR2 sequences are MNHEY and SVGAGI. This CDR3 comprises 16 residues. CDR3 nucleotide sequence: TGTGCCAGCAGTCCGACGGGACTAGCGGGCACAGATACGCAGTATTTT. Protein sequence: CASSPTGLAGTDTQYF.

The CDR3 sequence is CASSSGVGTDTQYF. Written as DNA, the CDR3 is TGTGCCAGCAGTTCTGGGGTGGGCACAGATACGCAGTATTTT. The genes are TRBV27 and TRBJ2-3; the D is unclear. V lost 4 bases to trimming and J lost 1 base, with 9 bases between them. This CDR3 region has 14 residues. Germline CDR1 is MNHEY and CDR2 is SMNVEV (reference sequence).

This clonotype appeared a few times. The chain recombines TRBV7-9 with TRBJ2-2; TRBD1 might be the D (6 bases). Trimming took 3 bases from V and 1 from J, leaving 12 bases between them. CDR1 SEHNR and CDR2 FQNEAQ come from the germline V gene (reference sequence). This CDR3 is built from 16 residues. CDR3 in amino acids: CASSFDIQGNTGELFF. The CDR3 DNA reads TGTGCCAGCAGCTTCGATATACAGGGGAACACCGGGGAGCTGTTTTTT.

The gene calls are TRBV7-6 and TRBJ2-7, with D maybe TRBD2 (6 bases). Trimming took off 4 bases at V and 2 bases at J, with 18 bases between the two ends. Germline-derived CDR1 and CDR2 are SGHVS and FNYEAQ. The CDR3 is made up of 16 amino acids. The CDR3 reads CASSYFGSGAPYEQYF. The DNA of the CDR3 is TGTGCCAGCAGCTACTTCGGTAGCGGAGCTCCCTACGAGCAGTACTTC.

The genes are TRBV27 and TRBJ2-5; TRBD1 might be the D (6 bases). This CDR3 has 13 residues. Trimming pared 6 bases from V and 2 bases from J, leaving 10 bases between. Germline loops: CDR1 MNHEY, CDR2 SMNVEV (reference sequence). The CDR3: CASRRTAQETQYF. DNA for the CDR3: TGTGCCAGCAGACGGACAGCTCAAGAGACCCAGTACTTC.

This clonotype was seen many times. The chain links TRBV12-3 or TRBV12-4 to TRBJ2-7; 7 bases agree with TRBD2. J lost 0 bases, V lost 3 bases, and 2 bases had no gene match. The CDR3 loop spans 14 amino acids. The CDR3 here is CASSFLAASYEQYF. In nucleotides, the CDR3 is TGTGCCAGCAGTTTTCTAGCGGCCTCCTACGAGCAGTACTTC.

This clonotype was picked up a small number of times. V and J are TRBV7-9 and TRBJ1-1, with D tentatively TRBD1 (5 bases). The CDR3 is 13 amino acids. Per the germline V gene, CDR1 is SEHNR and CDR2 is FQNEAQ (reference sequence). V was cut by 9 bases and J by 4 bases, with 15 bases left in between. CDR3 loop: CASSPSGGTEAFF. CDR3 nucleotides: TGTGCCAGTAGCCCATCGGGGGGCACTGAAGCTTTCTTT.

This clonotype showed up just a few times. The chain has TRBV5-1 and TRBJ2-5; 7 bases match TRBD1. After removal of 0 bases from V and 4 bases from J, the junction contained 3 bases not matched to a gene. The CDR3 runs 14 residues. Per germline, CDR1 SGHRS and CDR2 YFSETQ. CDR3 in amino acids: CASSLVPGGETQYF. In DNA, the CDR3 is TGCGCCAGCAGCTTGGTACCAGGGGGAGAGACCCAGTACTTC.

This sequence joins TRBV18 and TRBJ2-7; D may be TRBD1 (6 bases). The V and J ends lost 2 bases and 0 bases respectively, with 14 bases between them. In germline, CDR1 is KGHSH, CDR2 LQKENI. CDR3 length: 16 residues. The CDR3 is CASSPWAGESSYEQYF. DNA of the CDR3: TGTGCCAGCTCACCATGGGCAGGGGAATCCTCCTACGAGCAGTACTTC.

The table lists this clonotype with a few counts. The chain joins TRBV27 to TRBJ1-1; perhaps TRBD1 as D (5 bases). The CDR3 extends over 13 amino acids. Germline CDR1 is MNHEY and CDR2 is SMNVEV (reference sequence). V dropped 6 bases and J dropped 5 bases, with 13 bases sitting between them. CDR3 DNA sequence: TGTGCCAGCAGACCCCCAGAGGGGACTGAAGCTTTCTTT. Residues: CASRPPEGTEAFF.

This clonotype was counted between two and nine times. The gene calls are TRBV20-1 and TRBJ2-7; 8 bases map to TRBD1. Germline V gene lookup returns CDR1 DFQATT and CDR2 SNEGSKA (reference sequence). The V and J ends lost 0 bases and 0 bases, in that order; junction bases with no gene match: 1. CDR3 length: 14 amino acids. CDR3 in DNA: TGCAGTGCTAGAGATACAGGGGGCTCCTACGAGCAGTACTTC. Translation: CSARDTGGSYEQYF.

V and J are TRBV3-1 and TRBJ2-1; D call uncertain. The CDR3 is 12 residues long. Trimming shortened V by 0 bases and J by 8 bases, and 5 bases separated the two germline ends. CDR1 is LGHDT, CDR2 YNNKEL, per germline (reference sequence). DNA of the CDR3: TGTGCCAGCAGCCAAGATGCCTATGAGCAGTTCTTC. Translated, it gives CASSQDAYEQFF.

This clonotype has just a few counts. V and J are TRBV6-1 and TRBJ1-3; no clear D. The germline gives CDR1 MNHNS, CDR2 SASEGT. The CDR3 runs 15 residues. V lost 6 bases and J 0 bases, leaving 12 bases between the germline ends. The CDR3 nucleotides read TGTGCCAGCAGCAATGATCCCTTCTCTGGAAACACCATATATTTT. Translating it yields CASSNDPFSGNTIYF.

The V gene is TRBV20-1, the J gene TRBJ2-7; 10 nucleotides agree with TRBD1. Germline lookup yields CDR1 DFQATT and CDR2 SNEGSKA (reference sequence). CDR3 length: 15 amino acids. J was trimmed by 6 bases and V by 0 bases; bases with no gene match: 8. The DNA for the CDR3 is TGCAGTGCTAGAGAATGGACAGGGGGGTTAAGCGAGCAGTACTTC. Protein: CSAREWTGGLSEQYF.

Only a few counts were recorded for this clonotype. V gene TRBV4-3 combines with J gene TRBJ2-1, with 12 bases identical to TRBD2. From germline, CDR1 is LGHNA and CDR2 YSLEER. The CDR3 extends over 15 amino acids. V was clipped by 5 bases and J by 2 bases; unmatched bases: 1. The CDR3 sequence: CASSWTSGTYNEQFF. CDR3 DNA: TGCGCCAGCAGCTGGACTAGCGGGACCTACAATGAGCAGTTCTTC.

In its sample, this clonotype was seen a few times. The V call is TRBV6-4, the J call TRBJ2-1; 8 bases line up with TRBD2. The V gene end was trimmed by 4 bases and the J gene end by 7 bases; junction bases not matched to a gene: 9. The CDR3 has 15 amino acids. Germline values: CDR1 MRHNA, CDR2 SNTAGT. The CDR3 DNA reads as TGTGCCAGCAGTGCCTCGGGGGGGCCCCCTAATGAGCAGTTCTTC. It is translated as CASSASGGPPNEQFF.

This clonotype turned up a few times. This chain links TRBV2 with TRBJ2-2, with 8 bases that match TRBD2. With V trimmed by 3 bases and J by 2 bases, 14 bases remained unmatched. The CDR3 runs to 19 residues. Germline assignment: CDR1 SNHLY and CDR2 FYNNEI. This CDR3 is CASSDPSDVSGINTGELFF. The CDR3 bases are TGTGCCAGCAGTGACCCCTCAGACGTTAGCGGGATAAACACCGGGGAGCTGTTTTTT.

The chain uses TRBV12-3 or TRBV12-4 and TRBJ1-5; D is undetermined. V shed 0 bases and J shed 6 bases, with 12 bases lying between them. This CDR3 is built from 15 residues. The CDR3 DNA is TGTGCCAGCAGTTTAGCGCGGGGAATGAGTCAGCCCCAGCATTTT. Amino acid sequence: CASSLARGMSQPQHF.

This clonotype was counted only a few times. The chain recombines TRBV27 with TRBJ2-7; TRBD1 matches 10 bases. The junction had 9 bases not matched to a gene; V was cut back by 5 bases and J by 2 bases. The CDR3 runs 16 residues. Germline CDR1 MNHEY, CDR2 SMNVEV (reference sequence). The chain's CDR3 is CASSNLGTGDPYEQYF. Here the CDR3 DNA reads TGTGCCAGCAGTAATCTCGGGACAGGGGATCCCTACGAGCAGTACTTC.